By proportion, the clone carrying this TCR beta chain is medium-sized. TCR libraries were prepared from about 15 ng of total RNA with the QIAseq Immune Repertoire TCR panel. TCRdb re-called the reads through MiXCR, storing one row per CDR3 protein. Of approximately 250 distinct CDR3 sequences in the sample, 10% to 13% were seen once. The data stem from a study of circulating CD8 cells and anti-PD-1 response in melanoma. Live CD3+CD8+TCRalphabeta+ cells were sorted into four subsets by PD-1 and/or TIGIT. Trimming took off 9 bases at V and 5 bases at J, with 14 bases between the two ends. Germline-derived CDR1 and CDR2 are SNHLY and FYNNEI. This CDR3 contains 12 residues.

The J gene is TRBJ2-7, the V gene TRBV2, with D possibly matching TRBD1 (5 bases). Here the sequenced sample was CD8+ T cells from PBMCs, taken at baseline or after one month of anti-PD-1 therapy (not recorded which). The sequence was obtained from a human donor with melanoma. CDR3 in amino acids: CARRASGNEQYF. Here the CDR3 DNA reads TGTGCCAGGAGAGCTTCAGGGAACGAGCAGTACTTC.